The T cell receptor beta chain described here comes from a study of technical replicates of blood from four donors (dated by TCRdb to about 2017). The library was produced with the immunoSEQ multiplex PCR assay. Held by TCRdb, this immuneACCESS table contains in-frame sequences only and omits some clones. Under half of the omission traces to an unresolved V gene where checked; the cause of the rest is unknown. The sample has around 30,000 clones on record, around 90% of them singletons. Of the sample, approximately 4% is held by the ten largest clones. Counted from cysteine to phenylalanine, this CDR3 has 16 amino acids. Only the CDR3 portion is preserved as DNA: 48 bases, with reading frame beginning at the first base. Reading the germline V gene gives CDR1 KGHSH and CDR2 LQKENI. V gives up 2 bases and J gives up 1 base, and the segment between their germline ends measures 14 bases. This clone was seen once. The antigen it recognizes is unknown. Within one base of it there is no much larger clone, and no base qualities were kept.

The receptor was derived from a human donor in good health. Some clones in this sample may be carry-over from other donors' samples. Sequenced: PBMCs. The chain employs TRBV18 and TRBJ1-2; matching of 5 bases hints at TRBD1 as the D gene. The CDR3 is CASSPGAQGLNYGYTF. In nucleotides, the sequence is TGTGCCAGCTCACCAGGGGCCCAGGGCCTTAACTATGGCTACACCTTC.